The 32 T cell receptor beta chains below come from one sample, sequenced in a study of T cells in Graves' hyperthyroidism and ophthalmopathy. TCR beta CDR3 sequences were amplified from RNA transcripts. The study used the HTBI primer set for a first-round RT-PCR of the TCR CDR3. From the multiplex PCR reads, TCRdb called clonotypes with MiXCR, one entry per CDR3 protein. The sample consists of 480,000 or so distinct CDR3 sequences, about 46% of them appearing once. The sequenced material came from peripheral blood or thyroid tissue (not recorded which). These receptors all come from an adult woman with Graves' disease, either hyperthyroidism or ophthalmopathy (not recorded which).

This clonotype was picked up many times. The gene calls are TRBV19 and TRBJ2-1; 9 bases fit TRBD2. V was clipped by 3 bases and J by 4 bases; unmatched bases: 7. The CDR3 is made up of 16 amino acids. Germline-derived CDR1 and CDR2 are LNHDA and SQIVND (reference sequence). Written as DNA, the CDR3 is TGTGCCAGTAGTATGACTAGCGGAACCATATACAATGAGCAGTTCTTC. Its translation is CASSMTSGTIYNEQFF.

The chain combines TRBV20-1 with TRBJ2-7; D ambiguous. CDR1 and CDR2 from the germline V gene are DFQATT and SNEGSKA (reference sequence). This CDR3 contains 14 residues. V shed 3 bases and J shed 6 bases, with 18 bases lying between them. DNA for the CDR3: TGCAGTGCTAGTCACGGCCAGATACTCGGCGAGCAGTACTTC. Amino acids: CSASHGQILGEQYF.

This clonotype came up a few times. The chain recombines TRBV10-3 with TRBJ2-7; tentative D call: TRBD1 (5 bases). Between the trimmed V and J ends, which lost 1 base and 2 bases, there was a span of 12 bases. There are 15 residues in the CDR3. Germline CDR1 reads ENHRY; CDR2 reads SYGVKD. CDR3 residues: CAISELDRGTYEQYF. CDR3 coding DNA: TGTGCCATCAGTGAGTTGGATAGGGGAACCTACGAGCAGTACTTC.

The chain carries TRBV7-2 and TRBJ2-5; tentative D call: TRBD1 (6 bases). Trimming shortened V by 6 bases and J by 0 bases, and 14 bases separated the two germline ends. There are 15 residues in the CDR3. Germline CDR1 and CDR2: SGHTA and FQGNSA. The CDR3 is CASRTGGTNQETQYF. DNA for the CDR3: TGTGCCAGCAGGACAGGTGGGACAAACCAAGAGACCCAGTACTTC.

This sequence joins TRBV10-3 and TRBJ1-1; D uncertain. Trimming left V 4 bases short and J 7 bases short, with 16 bases between. CDR1 is ENHRY, CDR2 SYGVKD, per germline. The CDR3 has 14 amino acids. CDR3 nucleotides: TGTGCCATCAGTGCAATCATCGGTGGGCTTGAAGCTTTCTTT. This sequence encodes CAISAIIGGLEAFF.

This clonotype came up a few times. The junction shows a germline mismatch at one end, possibly a read error. This chain links TRBV5-1 with TRBJ2-6; possibly TRBD1 for D (7 bases). Germline CDR1 and CDR2: SGHRS and YFSETQ. This CDR3 has 13 amino acids. The CDR3 here is CASSWRGPDTEAF. As DNA, the CDR3 is TGCGCCAGCAGCTGGAGGGGGCCGGACACTGAAGCTTTC.

This clonotype was detected only a few times. The chain employs TRBV12-3 or TRBV12-4 and TRBJ1-4; 9 bases agree with TRBD1. V trimming: 6 bases; J trimming: 7 bases; junction bases outside the gene matches: 0. The CDR3 length is 12 residues. The CDR3 DNA reads as TGTGCCAGCAGGACAGGGGGTGAAAAACTGTTTTTT. Protein: CASRTGGEKLFF.

This clonotype was picked up a small number of times. CDR3 region: CSAPGKHYYGYTF. CDR3 DNA sequence: TGCAGTGCTCCTGGAAAACATTACTATGGCTACACCTTC. This chain links TRBV20-1 with TRBJ1-2; D is unresolved. There are 13 residues in the CDR3. Germline loops: CDR1 DFQATT, CDR2 SNEGSKA (reference sequence). V was trimmed by 5 bases and J by 3 bases, leaving 13 bases between them.

In the case of this clonotype: This may come from a read error, since a much larger clone is one base off. The DNA for the CDR3 is TGTGCCAGCAGCTCGCCCATTATGAACACTGAAGCTTTCTTT. Protein sequence: CASSSPIMNTEAFF. The chain uses TRBV7-9 and TRBJ1-1; D uncertain. The length of the CDR3 is 14 residues. Trimming removed 4 bases at V and 0 bases at J, with 9 bases between. Germline V gene data show CDR1 as SEHNR and CDR2 as FQNEAQ (reference sequence).

This clonotype was detected only a few times. The chain couples TRBV6-6 to TRBJ1-3, with 7 bases fitting TRBD1. CDR3 length: 15 residues. V lost 5 bases, J lost 2 bases, and 6 bases stayed unmatched. Germline CDR1 is MNHNY and CDR2 is SVGAGI (reference sequence). CDR3 nucleotides: TGTGCCAGCAGTCCTCAACAGGGGACTGGAAACACCATATATTTT. Its translation is CASSPQQGTGNTIYF.

The table lists this clonotype with a few counts. Possible read error: a much larger clone is one base away. The CDR3 sequence is CASKAMNTEAFF. The CDR3 nucleotides are TGTGCCAGCAAAGCAATGAACACTGAAGCTTTCTTT. The V gene is TRBV2, the J gene TRBJ1-1; D remains ambiguous. Per the germline V gene, CDR1 is SNHLY and CDR2 is FYNNEI. V shed 7 bases and J shed 0 bases, with 6 bases lying between them. The CDR3 is made up of 12 amino acids. Drawing the rest from reference TRBV2 and TRBJ1-1, the complete variable domain is EPEVTQTPSHQVTQMGQEVILRCVPISNHLYFYWYRQILGQKVEFLVSFYNNEISEKSEIFDDQFSVERPDGSNFTLKIRSTKLEDSAMYFCASKAMNTEAFFGQGTRLTVV.

The CDR3 reads CASQGEIRGNTEAFF. The CDR3 DNA follows: TGCGCCAGCCAGGGGGAGATCCGCGGGAACACTGAAGCTTTCTTT. The J gene is TRBJ1-1, the V gene TRBV10-1; 7 nucleotides align to TRBD1. The CDR3 length is 15 residues. Per germline, CDR1 WNHNN and CDR2 SYGVQD (reference sequence). J gave up 1 base and V 8 bases, and 10 bases lay outside the gene matches.

This clonotype was detected many times. V and J are TRBV20-1 and TRBJ1-2; D remains ambiguous. The CDR3 runs 11 residues. CDR1 and CDR2 from the germline V gene are DFQATT and SNEGSKA (reference sequence). V was trimmed by 4 bases and J by 8 bases, leaving 11 bases between them. The CDR3 reads CSATSHRGYTF. CDR3 nucleotides: TGCAGTGCTACGTCCCACAGAGGCTACACCTTC.

This clonotype came up once. The conserved phenylalanine or tryptophan normally closing the CDR3 is absent here, so this likely arose from a read error. It is unclear where the CDR3 begins or ends on the DNA, so no DNA is shown, and the CDR3 is as TCRdb lists it. The chain combines TRBV7-9 with TRBJ1-1; whether TRBD1, the table's D call, matches the DNA was not checked. In germline, CDR1 is SEHNR, CDR2 FQNEAQ (reference sequence). The CDR3 extends over 8 residues, inclusive of both ends. CDR3 amino acids: CASSLDWG.

This chain uses TRBV29-1 with TRBJ2-3, with TRBD1 as a possible D gene (6 bases). Trimming removed 6 bases from V and 2 bases from J, with 12 bases in between. CDR1 SQVTM and CDR2 ANQGSEA come from the germline V gene. The CDR3 length is 13 residues. This CDR3 is CSVTGTFTDTQYF. Written as DNA, the CDR3 is TGCAGCGTGACTGGGACATTCACAGATACGCAGTATTTT.

At least ten counts were recorded for this clonotype. V and J are TRBV20-1 and TRBJ1-2; D ambiguous. Deletions cut 4 bases from V and 0 bases from J, with 12 bases between. Germline V gene sequence: CDR1 DFQATT, CDR2 SNEGSKA (reference sequence). This CDR3 comprises 14 residues. CDR3 sequence reads: CSATMGSTNYGYTF. The DNA of the CDR3 is TGCAGTGCTACCATGGGTTCTACTAACTATGGCTACACCTTC.

The chain uses TRBV4-3 and TRBJ2-7; 9 nucleotides line up with TRBD2. The V and J ends lost 2 bases and 2 bases, in that order; junction bases with no gene match: 4. From germline, CDR1 is LGHNA and CDR2 YSLEER. This CDR3 contains 15 residues. Here the CDR3 DNA reads TGCGCCAGCAGCCAACTAGCGGGACCTCCCTACGAGCAGTACTTC. It codes for CASSQLAGPPYEQYF.

The chain has TRBV10-3 and TRBJ2-5; TRBD2 aligns across 11 bases. The length of the CDR3 is 15 residues. In germline, CDR1 is ENHRY, CDR2 SYGVKD. The V segment lost 2 bases and the J segment 2 bases; nucleotides outside the gene matches: 1. The DNA for the CDR3 is TGTGCCATCAGTGAGCGACTAGCGGGACAAGAGACCCAGTACTTC. Translating it yields CAISERLAGQETQYF.

For this clonotype: A much larger clone differs from this one at a single base, so this may be a read error. The chain employs TRBV13 and TRBJ2-7; D remains ambiguous. The CDR3 runs 13 residues. From germline, CDR1 is PRHDT and CDR2 FYEKMQ (reference sequence). V was pared by 5 bases and J by 4 bases, with 12 bases between. The CDR3 region is CASSPEVRYEQYF. The CDR3 DNA reads TGTGCCAGCAGCCCTGAGGTCAGGTACGAGCAGTACTTC.

This clonotype appeared a single time. The CDR3 end shows no conserved phenylalanine or tryptophan, and so a read error is likely. It is unclear where the CDR3 begins or ends on the DNA, so no DNA is shown, and the CDR3 is as TCRdb lists it. V gene TRBV6-5 combines with J gene TRBJ1-6. From its first to its last residue, the CDR3 has 8 amino acids. The germline gives CDR1 MNHEY, CDR2 SVGAGI. The CDR3 region is CASSHTPS.

The sample holds many counts of this clonotype. The rearrangement joins TRBV12-3 or TRBV12-4 to TRBJ2-7; no definite D call. V lost 3 bases and J 0 bases, leaving 6 bases between the germline ends. This CDR3 is 13 amino acids long. The CDR3 nucleotides are TGTGCCAGCAGTTTCAGCCGCTCCTACGAGCAGTACTTC. Its protein product is CASSFSRSYEQYF.

The rearrangement joins TRBV20-1 to TRBJ2-3; D possibly corresponds to TRBD2 (6 bases). The CDR3 loop spans 15 amino acids. V was pared by 2 bases and J by 5 bases, with 17 bases between. Germline V gene lookup returns CDR1 DFQATT and CDR2 SNEGSKA (reference sequence). The CDR3 loop reads CSARRGLERVDTQYF. Written as DNA, the CDR3 is TGCAGTGCTAGACGGGGACTCGAGCGCGTAGATACGCAGTATTTT.

As for this clonotype: No conserved phenylalanine or tryptophan is present at the end of the CDR3, so a read error is the likely explanation. The DNA is left out, because the CDR3 cannot be placed on it with certainty; the CDR3 is given as TCRdb lists it. The V and J genes are TRBV10-3 and TRBJ1-1; the tabulated D call, TRBD1, remains unverified against the DNA. From its first to its last residue, the CDR3 has 10 amino acids. The germline V gene has CDR1 ENHRY and CDR2 SYGVKD. The chain's CDR3 is CATVSQGATP.

The chain combines TRBV20-1 with TRBJ1-1; D is unclear. Germline CDR1 and CDR2: DFQATT and SNEGSKA (reference sequence). V lost 5 bases to trimming and J lost 0 bases, with 19 bases between them. The length of the CDR3 is 16 residues. This chain's CDR3 is CSAHLPRGPMNTEAFF. The CDR3 DNA follows: TGCAGTGCTCACCTACCGAGAGGACCGATGAACACTGAAGCTTTCTTT.

This clonotype was observed a few times. At one of its ends the junction is not consistent with the germline gene, which may arise from a read error. The CDR3 bases are TGCGCCAGTACCCCAGGTCGGAACGGACGGCAGTACTTC. Encoded protein: CASTPGRNGRQYF. The chain combines TRBV19 with TRBJ2-7; no reliable D call. The length of the CDR3 is 13 residues. Germline V lookup: CDR1 LNHDA, CDR2 SQIVND (reference sequence). Filled out from reference TRBV19 and TRBJ2-7, the complete variable domain reads DGGITQSPKYLFRKEGQNVTLSCEQNLNHDAMYWYRQDPGQGLRLIYYSQIVNDFQKGDIAEGYSVSREKKESFPLTVTSAQKNPTAFYLCASTPGRNGRQYFGPGTRLTVT.

The chain carries TRBV20-1 and TRBJ1-5, with D uncertain. CDR3 length: 12 amino acids. CDR1 and CDR2 (germline): DFQATT, SNEGSKA (reference sequence). V was pared by 3 bases and J by 11 bases, with 14 bases between. The chain's CDR3 is CSASPGVETQHF. The CDR3 DNA sequence: TGCAGTGCTAGCCCTGGGGTCGAGACCCAGCATTTT.

This chain uses TRBV2 with TRBJ2-7; 7 bases line up with TRBD1. V dropped 4 bases and J dropped 5; count of bases not matched to a gene: 5. Per germline, CDR1 SNHLY and CDR2 FYNNEI. The CDR3 totals 13 residues. This CDR3 is CASSVDRDDEQYF. The CDR3 DNA reads TGTGCCAGCAGTGTCGACAGGGACGACGAGCAGTACTTC.

The chain recombines TRBV7-9 with TRBJ1-2; 7 bases map to TRBD1. Germline loops: CDR1 SEHNR, CDR2 FQNEAQ (reference sequence). V lost 2 bases to trimming and J lost 6 bases; unmatched junction nucleotides: 9. This CDR3 is 15 amino acids long. CDR3 protein: CASSLQQGRGDGYTF. The CDR3 region has the DNA TGTGCCAGCAGCTTACAACAGGGGCGCGGAGATGGCTACACCTTC.

This clonotype has a count of ten or more. This sequence joins TRBV5-1 and TRBJ2-7; 7 bases fit TRBD2. The CDR3 loop spans 14 amino acids. Germline-derived CDR1 and CDR2 are SGHRS and YFSETQ. The J segment lost 4 bases and the V segment lost 4 bases, leaving 8 bases of the junction unmatched. CDR3 amino acids: CASSPYGTTYEQYF. Here the CDR3 DNA reads TGCGCCAGCAGCCCTTACGGGACTACGTACGAGCAGTACTTC.

The chain carries TRBV25-1 and TRBJ2-5; D ambiguous. This CDR3 region has 16 residues. CDR1 and CDR2 from the germline V gene are MGHDK and SYGVNS. Trimming stripped 1 base from V and 4 bases from J, with 16 bases between. The CDR3, as DNA: TGTGCCAGCAGTGAATTTGTCGGCCGGCGAGGAGAGACCCAGTACTTC. Protein product: CASSEFVGRRGETQYF.

Worth noting for this clonotype: A junction boundary mismatches the germline segment, possibly from a read error. The chain combines TRBV11-2 with TRBJ1-2; 7 bases are a match to TRBD1. The CDR3 length is 15 residues. Germline values: CDR1 SGHAT, CDR2 FQNNGV. The DNA of the CDR3 is TGTGCCAGCAGCTCCTACAGGGGAGCCCGCTATGGCCACACCTTC. Translation gives CASSSYRGARYGHTF.

This chain uses TRBV5-1 with TRBJ2-1; D unclear. V lost 5 bases, J lost 9 bases, and 15 bases lay in between. This CDR3 has 13 residues. Germline V gene sequence: CDR1 SGHRS, CDR2 YFSETQ. The CDR3 DNA sequence: TGCGCCAGCAGGCCCGTCCAGAACACTGAGCAGTTCTTC. This sequence encodes CASRPVQNTEQFF.